What follows are 28 T cell receptor beta chains derived from one specimen sequenced in a study of cytomegalovirus exposure and HLA in healthy donors. The PCR was carried out with 60 Vbeta primers and 13 Jbeta primers. TCRdb keeps only in-frame clones here, not all; method: immunoSEQ multiplex PCR. This table lists fewer than 85,000 clones. The specimen was PBMCs. Source of these receptors: a man in his thirties or forties in good health and CMV-seronegative.

The rearrangement uses TRBV5-1 and TRBJ2-7, with TRBD2 matching over 15 bases. CDR1 SGHRS and CDR2 YFSETQ come from the germline V gene. This CDR3 has 19 amino acids. The V segment lost 3 bases and the J segment 2 bases; nucleotides outside the gene matches: 12. CDR3 in amino acids: CASSSRTSGGATSAYEQYF. CDR3 bases: TGCGCCAGCAGCTCCAGGACTAGCGGGGGGGCAACCTCAGCCTACGAGCAGTACTTC.

J is TRBJ2-7 and V is TRBV28, with 7 bases identical to TRBD1. The CDR3 extends over 16 amino acids. V trimming: 5 bases; J trimming: 5 bases; junction bases outside the gene matches: 15. Germline-derived CDR1 and CDR2 are MDHEN and SYDVKM. The CDR3 DNA reads TGTGCCAGCAGTCCCTTCACAGGGGTCGGGGATAACGAGCAGTACTTC. Amino acid sequence: CASSPFTGVGDNEQYF.

This clone is called medium-sized (0.01 to 0.1%) based on its frequency. The chain recombines TRBV6-5 with TRBJ1-2; 7 bases agree with TRBD1. This CDR3 is built from 13 residues. Per the germline V gene, CDR1 is MNHEY and CDR2 is SVGAGI. The J segment lost 3 bases and the V segment lost 6 bases, leaving 4 bases of the junction unmatched. The CDR3 here is CASRTDRDYGYTF. The CDR3 DNA reads as TGTGCCAGCAGGACCGACAGGGACTATGGCTACACCTTC.

CDR3 sequence reads: CSVEPGSVESTDTQYF. The CDR3 region has the DNA TGCAGCGTTGAACCCGGTTCGGTTGAAAGCACAGATACGCAGTATTTT. The V call is TRBV29-1, the J call TRBJ2-3; D gene uncertain. With 2 bases removed from V and 0 bases from J, the gap between germline ends came to 15 bases. The CDR3 extends over 16 amino acids. Germline CDR1 SQVTM, CDR2 ANQGSEA.

The chain is built from TRBV7-9 and TRBJ2-7, with TRBD1 matching over 8 bases. The CDR3 has 16 residues. V gave up 4 bases and J gave up 4 bases; unmatched junction bases: 12. The germline CDR1 and CDR2 sequences are SEHNR and FQNEAQ (reference sequence). This CDR3 reads CASSSHWTGQSYEQYF. The CDR3 DNA reads TGTGCCAGCAGCTCGCACTGGACAGGGCAGTCTTACGAGCAGTACTTC.

The chain couples TRBV6-4 to TRBJ2-5; 11 nucleotides match TRBD1. This CDR3 is built from 15 residues. CDR1 is MRHNA, CDR2 SNTAGT, per germline. J lost 1 base, V lost 4 bases, and 2 bases had no gene match. This CDR3 is CASSAGTGGQETQYF. The DNA of the CDR3 is TGTGCCAGCAGTGCCGGGACAGGGGGCCAAGAGACCCAGTACTTC.

This sequence joins TRBV5-5 and TRBJ1-2; no reliable D call. Germline-derived CDR1 and CDR2 are SGHKS and YYEKEE (reference sequence). The CDR3 totals 13 residues. V was trimmed by 0 bases and J by 8 bases, leaving 11 bases between them. The CDR3 loop reads CASSLVAAYGYTF. The CDR3 coding sequence is TGTGCCAGCAGCTTGGTAGCGGCTTACGGCTACACCTTC.

J is TRBJ1-1 and V is TRBV9, with D perhaps matching TRBD1 (6 bases). V was cut by 5 bases and J by 3 bases, with 11 bases left in between. Germline assignment: CDR1 SGDLS and CDR2 YYNGEE. This CDR3 is built from 13 residues. As DNA, the CDR3 is TGTGCCAGCAGTGAGGGGGGGGACACTGAAGCTTTCTTT. Its protein product is CASSEGGDTEAFF.

The chain carries TRBV11-3 and TRBJ1-5; TRBD1 is a possible D gene (6 bases). Deletions cut 6 bases from V and 4 bases from J, with 16 bases between. This CDR3 region has 15 residues. Germline V gene data show CDR1 as SGHNT and CDR2 as YENEEA. The CDR3 region is CASRGQRNYNQPQHF. The CDR3 DNA is TGTGCCAGCAGAGGACAGAGAAACTATAATCAGCCCCAGCATTTT.

The chain combines TRBV28 with TRBJ1-4, with 7 nucleotides matching TRBD1. V shed 5 bases and J 6 bases; nucleotides not matched to a gene: 12. Germline V gene data show CDR1 as MDHEN and CDR2 as SYDVKM. The CDR3 has 16 amino acids. The CDR3 loop reads CASSTLLPGQYEKLFF. CDR3 sequence (DNA): TGTGCCAGCAGTACACTACTTCCGGGACAGTATGAAAAACTGTTTTTT.

The CDR3 DNA is TGTGCCAGCGGGAACAGGGAGAACACTGAAGCTTTCTTT. Translating it yields CASGNRENTEAFF. The rearrangement joins TRBV2 to TRBJ1-1; tentatively, D is TRBD1 (6 bases). In germline, CDR1 is SNHLY, CDR2 FYNNEI. This CDR3 is 13 amino acids long. V lost 8 bases, J lost 1 base, and 11 bases lay in between.

The chain uses TRBV7-8 and TRBJ1-1; D unresolved. The CDR3 is 13 residues long. Trimming shortened V by 3 bases and J by 6 bases, and 11 bases separated the two germline ends. The germline gives CDR1 SGHVS, CDR2 FQNEAQ. The CDR3 DNA follows: TGTGCCAGCAGCTTTGGCCCTGCTCCTGAAGCTTTCTTT. It encodes CASSFGPAPEAFF.

The V and J genes are TRBV7-9 and TRBJ2-7; possibly TRBD1 for D (5 bases). Per germline, CDR1 SEHNR and CDR2 FQNEAQ (reference sequence). V lost 5 bases to trimming and J lost 3 bases, with 20 bases between them. The CDR3 loop spans 16 amino acids. The CDR3 coding sequence is TGTGCCAGCAGCCCCAGGGAATCTGTCCCTATCTACGAGCAGTACTTC. Protein product: CASSPRESVPIYEQYF.

The CDR3 spells CASSSAYEQYF. CDR3 nucleotide sequence: TGTGCCAGCAGTTCCGCCTACGAGCAGTACTTC. The chain combines TRBV5-4 with TRBJ2-7, with unresolved D. There are 11 residues in the CDR3. V was trimmed by 5 bases and J by 2 bases, leaving 5 bases between them. Germline V gene sequence: CDR1 SGHNT, CDR2 YYREEE (reference sequence).

V usage is TRBV7-6 and J usage is TRBJ2-1, with 11 bases that match TRBD2. The CDR3 covers 15 residues. V was clipped by 3 bases and J by 9 bases; unmatched bases: 7. Germline assignment: CDR1 SGHVS and CDR2 FNYEAQ. The CDR3 coding sequence is TGTGCCAGCAGCTTGGGCACTAGCGGGGGACCTGAGCAGTTCTTC. It is translated as CASSLGTSGGPEQFF.

The chain is built from TRBV20-1 and TRBJ2-5; D is unclear. The J call is doubtful: the DNA matches TRBJ2-7 better. CDR1 and CDR2 (germline): DFQATT, SNEGSKA (reference sequence). The CDR3 loop spans 11 amino acids. CDR3 residues: CSARAGYEQYF. The CDR3 nucleotides read TGCAGTGCTAGAGCAGGATACGAGCAGTACTTC.

The chain has TRBV6-1 and TRBJ2-4; D perhaps matches TRBD2 (6 bases). CDR1 MNHNS and CDR2 SASEGT come from the germline V gene. CDR3 size: 16 residues. Trimming pared 4 bases from V and 0 bases from J, leaving 13 bases between. DNA of the CDR3: TGTGCCAGCAGTGTGGGACTGATCCTAGCCAAAAACATTCAGTACTTC. Residues: CASSVGLILAKNIQYF.

The rearrangement links TRBV7-3 to TRBJ2-3; D perhaps matches TRBD1 (6 bases). This CDR3 contains 15 residues. Per germline, CDR1 SGHTA and CDR2 FQGTGA. The germline V and J ends were trimmed by 5 bases and 1 base, with 13 bases remaining between them. DNA of the CDR3: TGTGCCAGCAGCCCACGGACAGCAGGCACAGATACGCAGTATTTT. Translating gives CASSPRTAGTDTQYF.

V gene TRBV9 combines with J gene TRBJ2-1, with 8 positions matching TRBD2. V lost 3 bases to trimming and J lost 8 bases; unmatched junction nucleotides: 16. The CDR3 covers 17 residues. Germline loops: CDR1 SGDLS, CDR2 YYNGEE. CDR3 sequence: CASSERLAPLFLHEQFF. CDR3 DNA: TGTGCCAGCAGCGAGAGACTAGCGCCGCTGTTCCTCCATGAGCAGTTCTTC.

This chain uses TRBV4-1 with TRBJ2-7; weak D call: TRBD2 (5 bases). The CDR3 is 15 residues long. V was shortened by 3 bases and J by 7 bases, with 19 bases between the two germline ends. Germline-derived CDR1 and CDR2 are MGHRA and YSYEKL. The chain's CDR3 is CASSQTVSVPGEQYF. As DNA, the CDR3 is TGCGCCAGCAGCCAGACCGTTTCCGTGCCGGGAGAGCAGTACTTC.

The chain uses TRBV5-1 and TRBJ1-1, with TRBD1 identical over 7 bases. The V segment lost 2 bases and the J segment 3 bases; nucleotides outside the gene matches: 4. Germline-derived CDR1 and CDR2 are SGHRS and YFSETQ. The CDR3 consists of 14 residues. The CDR3 DNA reads TGCGCCAGCAGCTTTTACGGACAGGACACTGAAGCTTTCTTT. Translated, it gives CASSFYGQDTEAFF.

The chain joins TRBV6-5 to TRBJ2-7; D gene unclear. The CDR3 is made up of 14 amino acids. Germline CDR1 is MNHEY and CDR2 is SVGAGI. With 2 bases removed from V and 7 bases from J, the gap between germline ends came to 15 bases. The CDR3 DNA follows: TGTGCCAGCAGTTACCATCCCTCGAAACTGGAGCAGTACTTC. This sequence encodes CASSYHPSKLEQYF.

The chain links TRBV7-9 to TRBJ2-7; the D gene is possibly TRBD1 (6 bases). The V gene's germline CDR1 is SEHNR and CDR2 FQNEAQ (reference sequence). The V and J ends lost 1 base and 4 bases respectively, with 14 bases between them. The CDR3 has 15 amino acids. In DNA, the CDR3 is TGTGCCAGCAGCTTAGTCGGCAGGGGACCGTACGAGCAGTACTTC. Translated: CASSLVGRGPYEQYF.

The chain uses TRBV6-1 and TRBJ2-7; 8 bases align to TRBD2. Germline CDR1 and CDR2: MNHNS and SASEGT. Germline trimming cut 6 bases from V and 2 bases from J; bases unmatched to any gene: 9. The CDR3 has 15 residues. In DNA, the CDR3 is TGTGCCAGCAGGAGAAGCGGGAGTGATGCCTACGAGCAGTACTTC. Its protein is CASRRSGSDAYEQYF.

The chain combines TRBV5-1 with TRBJ2-3; D might be TRBD2 (5 bases). The CDR3 contains 15 residues. The V end was cut by 3 bases, the J end by 2 bases, with 13 bases between. The germline V gene has CDR1 SGHRS and CDR2 YFSETQ. Here the CDR3 DNA reads TGCGCCAGCAGCTCCGGAGGACGGAACACAGATACGCAGTATTTT. It codes for CASSSGGRNTDTQYF. The variable domain in full, with the rest retrieved from reference TRBV5-1 and TRBJ2-3, is KAGVTQTPRYLIKTRGQQVTLSCSPISGHRSVSWYQQTPGQGLQFLFEYFSETQRNKGNFPGRFSGRQFSNSRSEMNVSTLELGDSALYLCASSSGGRNTDTQYFGPGTRLTVL.

The genes are TRBV28 and TRBJ2-5; 7 bases map to TRBD1. Trimming at V came to 6 bases and at J to 0 bases, leaving 7 bases not matched to a gene. Germline CDR1 reads MDHEN; CDR2 reads SYDVKM. This CDR3 has 15 amino acids. CDR3 DNA: TGTGCCAGCAGCCGAGACAGGGCGTACCAAGAGACCCAGTACTTC. Its translation: CASSRDRAYQETQYF.

The chain combines TRBV5-4 with TRBJ2-2, with D maybe TRBD1 (5 bases). Germline V lookup: CDR1 SGHNT, CDR2 YYREEE (reference sequence). V was pared by 4 bases and J by 1 base, with 14 bases between. The CDR3 extends over 16 amino acids. This CDR3 is CASSQDLQVNTGELFF. The CDR3 DNA sequence: TGTGCCAGCAGCCAAGATCTACAGGTGAACACCGGGGAGCTGTTTTTT. The full variable domain, rest sourced from reference TRBV5-4 and TRBJ2-2, is ETGVTQSPTHLIKTRGQQVTLRCSSQSGHNTVSWYQQALGQGPQFIFQYYREEENGRGNFPPRFSGLQFPNYSSELNVNALELDDSALYLCASSQDLQVNTGELFFGEGSRLTVL.

The rearrangement uses TRBV5-1 and TRBJ1-1; 8 nucleotides match TRBD1. CDR1 is SGHRS and CDR2 is YFSETQ in the germline V gene. The length of the CDR3 is 15 residues. Trimming took 2 bases from V and 4 from J; bases not matched to a gene: 7. The CDR3 spells CASSLVGQGSTEAFF. CDR3 sequence (DNA): TGCGCCAGCAGCTTAGTTGGACAGGGAAGCACTGAAGCTTTCTTT.